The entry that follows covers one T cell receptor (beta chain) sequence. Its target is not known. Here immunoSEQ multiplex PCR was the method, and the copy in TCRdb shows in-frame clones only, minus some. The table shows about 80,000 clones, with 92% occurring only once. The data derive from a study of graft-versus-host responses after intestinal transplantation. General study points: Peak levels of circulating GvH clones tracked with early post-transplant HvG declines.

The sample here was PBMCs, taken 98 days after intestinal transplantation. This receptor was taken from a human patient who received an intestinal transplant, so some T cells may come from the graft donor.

CDR3 in amino acids: CASSQAEDRDQPQHF. DNA of the CDR3: TGCGCCAGCAGCCAAGCCGAAGATAGGGACCAGCCCCAGCATTTT. V usage is TRBV4-1 and J usage is TRBJ1-5, with a tentative D call TRBD1 (5 bases). The CDR3 has 15 amino acids. CDR1 and CDR2 from the germline V gene are MGHRA and YSYEKL. V lost 1 base, J lost 7 bases, and 14 bases lay in between.